This paragraph covers one T cell receptor beta chain sequence. Antigen specificity is unknown. Trimming shortened V by 3 bases and J by 9 bases, and 9 bases separated the two germline ends. Germline V lookup: CDR1 SGHAT, CDR2 FQNNGV. There are 12 residues in the CDR3. The authors ran a second PCR of about 6 to 11 cycles using a sample-barcoded 5' primer and a J-beta primer mix. Per-sample output comprised a minimum of 2.5 million paired-end reads containing CDR3. TCRdb redid the calling of the 5' RACE reads with MiXCR, one entry per CDR3 protein. The sample yields fewer than 900,000 distinct CDR3 sequences, more than 40% seen once. Healthy Caucasian individuals from Russia aged roughly 6 to 90 were enrolled as donors. The data are from a study of blood T cells in healthy people across ages. About the research overall: The capture of about one barcoded beta molecule per two T cells was achieved by template switching. Overall study results and limits: Nothing was known about donor CMV status, and this possibly confounded expanded clonotype changes.

The source material was blood. V gene TRBV11-2 combines with J gene TRBJ2-1; D gene uncertain. The source of this sequence is a woman aged 60-75 years in good health. CDR3 loop: CASSLEYAEQFF. CDR3 bases: TGTGCCAGCAGCTTGGAGTACGCTGAGCAGTTCTTC.